What follows are 32 T cell receptor beta chains derived from one specimen sequenced in a study of blood T cell repertoires in COVID-19. Libraries were prepared by immunoSEQ multiplex PCR; TCRdb keeps only in-frame clonotypes and omits some of them. The sample holds about 23,000 clones, 70% to 90% seen once. Sequenced sample: peripheral blood. These receptors were taken from a human donor with acute or convalescent COVID-19. The donor label of this sample is uncertain.

This clone was seen only a few times. This rearrangement joins TRBV21-1 to TRBJ2-2; TRBD1 reflects the table's D call only, with no check against the DNA. TRBV21-1 is reported as a pseudogene. The CDR3 is 17 amino acids. CDR3: CASSKGRTGTNTGELFF. The CDR3 nucleotides read TGTGCCAGCAGCAAAGGGCGGACAGGGACGAACACCGGGGAGCTGTTTTTT.

V gene TRBV3-1 (or the pseudogene TRBV3-2) combines with J gene TRBJ2-7; perhaps TRBD2 as D (5 bases). V was pared by 4 bases and J by 6 bases, with 22 bases between. In germline, CDR1 is LGHDT, CDR2 YNNKEL (reference sequence). This CDR3 has 16 amino acids. CDR3 amino acids: CASSPRAGMGFPEQYF. The CDR3 DNA reads as TGTGCCAGCAGCCCTCGGGCGGGTATGGGGTTTCCCGAGCAGTACTTC.

The rearrangement uses TRBV30 and TRBJ1-5; possible D gene TRBD1, 5 bases. V lost 2 bases, J lost 4 bases, and 12 bases lay in between. Per the germline V gene, CDR1 is GTSNPN and CDR2 is SVGIG (reference sequence). CDR3 length: 14 residues. The chain's CDR3 is CAWSTGGGNQPQHF. In nucleotides, the CDR3 is TGTGCCTGGAGTACTGGGGGGGGGAATCAGCCCCAGCATTTT.

V is TRBV7-2 and J is TRBJ2-3; D possibly corresponds to TRBD2 (7 bases). Trimming shortened V by 4 bases and J by 5 bases, and 22 bases separated the two germline ends. The CDR3 extends over 17 amino acids. CDR1 and CDR2 (germline): SGHTA, FQGNSA. Here the CDR3 DNA reads TGTGCCAGCAGCTACATCCTAGCGGAGGGGGGGGGAGATACGCAGTATTTT. Translated: CASSYILAEGGGDTQYF. Complete variable domain (other parts from reference TRBV7-2 and TRBJ2-3): GAGVSQSPSNKVTEKGKDVELRCDPISGHTALYWYRQSLGQGLEFLIYFQGNSAPDKSGLPSDRFSAERTGGSVSTLTIQRTQQEDSAVYLCASSYILAEGGGDTQYFGPGTRLTVL.

The V and J genes are TRBV7-3 and TRBJ1-1, with 8 bases fitting TRBD1. Germline lookup yields CDR1 SGHTA and CDR2 FQGTGA. V lost 1 base, J lost 3 bases, and 1 base stayed unmatched. The CDR3 is 14 amino acids. CDR3 residues: CASSLNRGDTEAFF. The CDR3 coding sequence is TGTGCCAGCAGCTTAAACAGGGGGGACACTGAAGCTTTCTTT.

The chain has TRBV19 and TRBJ1-1; TRBD1 matches at 9 bases. Per the germline V gene, CDR1 is LNHDA and CDR2 is SQIVND (reference sequence). The CDR3 length is 15 residues. V trimming: 6 bases; J trimming: 2 bases; junction bases outside the gene matches: 7. CDR3 sequence: CASSYLGQGNTEAFF. CDR3 in DNA: TGTGCCAGTAGCTACTTGGGACAGGGAAACACTGAAGCTTTCTTT. Variable domain in full (rest from reference TRBV19 and TRBJ1-1): DGGITQSPKYLFRKEGQNVTLSCEQNLNHDAMYWYRQDPGQGLRLIYYSQIVNDFQKGDIAEGYSVSREKKESFPLTVTSAQKNPTAFYLCASSYLGQGNTEAFFGQGTRLTVV.

The chain recombines TRBV18 with TRBJ1-3; no firm D call. The CDR3 loop spans 15 amino acids. CDR1 and CDR2 from the germline V gene are KGHSH and LQKENI. Deletions cut 0 bases from V and 0 bases from J, with 6 bases between. CDR3 in DNA: TGTGCCAGCTCACCACCGAGTCGCTCTGGAAACACCATATATTTT. Its protein product is CASSPPSRSGNTIYF.

This clone was recorded only once. The chain recombines TRBV19 with TRBJ1-5, with 7 bases matching TRBD1. CDR3 size: 13 residues. The V gene end was trimmed by 5 bases and the J gene end by 5 bases; junction bases not matched to a gene: 3. The germline gives CDR1 LNHDA, CDR2 SQIVND (reference sequence). The CDR3 spells CASSDRADQPQHF. The CDR3 bases are TGTGCCAGTAGTGACAGGGCCGATCAGCCCCAGCATTTT.

The gene calls are TRBV11-2 and TRBJ2-2, with a tentative D call TRBD1 (5 bases). V lost 2 bases, J lost 6 bases, and 13 bases lay in between. Germline lookup yields CDR1 SGHAT and CDR2 FQNNGV. CDR3 length: 15 amino acids. In DNA form, the CDR3 reads TGTGCCAGCAGCTTAAATCCCAGGGCCGCCGGGGAGCTGTTTTTT. Its protein product is CASSLNPRAAGELFF.

This clone was recorded a few times. The chain employs TRBV10-3 and TRBJ1-3, with 8 bases fitting TRBD1. This CDR3 spans 17 amino acids. Germline lookup yields CDR1 ENHRY and CDR2 SYGVKD. The J segment lost 2 bases and the V segment lost 3 bases, leaving 9 bases of the junction unmatched. CDR3 loop: CAISDPGQGSAGNTIYF. CDR3 DNA: TGTGCCATCAGTGACCCCGGACAGGGATCAGCTGGAAACACCATATATTTT.

The chain recombines TRBV5-4 with TRBJ2-1; D is unresolved. The V gene's germline CDR1 is SGHNT and CDR2 YYREEE (reference sequence). V was pared by 0 bases and J by 4 bases, with 5 bases between. The CDR3 is 13 amino acids. The chain's CDR3 is CASSLATYNEQFF. For the CDR3, the DNA is TGTGCCAGCAGCTTGGCCACTTACAATGAGCAGTTCTTC.

A few counts support this clone. The chain employs TRBV2 and TRBJ1-5; D remains unclear. The ends were cut back, 4 bases at V and 5 bases at J, with 15 bases in the middle. The CDR3 runs to 15 residues. Germline loops: CDR1 SNHLY, CDR2 FYNNEI. The CDR3: CASSVTRGLDQPQHF. The CDR3 coding sequence is TGTGCCAGCAGTGTTACTAGAGGTCTGGATCAGCCCCAGCATTTT.

The chain recombines TRBV4-3 with TRBJ1-4, with 10 bases matching TRBD1. The V and J ends lost 0 bases and 7 bases, in that order; junction bases with no gene match: 5. CDR1 and CDR2 from the germline V gene are LGHNA and YSLEER. The CDR3 length is 16 residues. CDR3 amino acids: CASSQEIRDRGEKLFF. The CDR3 DNA sequence: TGCGCCAGCAGCCAAGAGATTAGGGACAGGGGTGAAAAACTGTTTTTT.

The chain links TRBV19 to TRBJ1-5, with TRBD1 matching 7 bases. J lost 5 bases, V lost 5 bases, and 9 bases had no gene match. Germline-derived CDR1 and CDR2 are LNHDA and SQIVND (reference sequence). The CDR3 extends over 15 amino acids. CDR3 residues: CASSRGQPGDQPQHF. CDR3 DNA: TGTGCCAGTAGTCGGGGACAGCCGGGCGATCAGCCCCAGCATTTT. Full variable domain (rest looked up from reference TRBV19 and TRBJ1-5): DGGITQSPKYLFRKEGQNVTLSCEQNLNHDAMYWYRQDPGQGLRLIYYSQIVNDFQKGDIAEGYSVSREKKESFPLTVTSAQKNPTAFYLCASSRGQPGDQPQHFGDGTRLSIL.

The chain carries TRBV3-1 (or the pseudogene TRBV3-2) and TRBJ2-1; 9 bases line up with TRBD2. This CDR3 is built from 16 residues. The V gene end was trimmed by 4 bases and the J gene end by 5 bases; junction bases not matched to a gene: 9. The germline gives CDR1 LGHDT, CDR2 YNNKEL (reference sequence). CDR3 bases: TGTGCCAGCAGCCTCTTTAGCGGGAGTTGGGACAATGAGCAGTTCTTC. Its protein is CASSLFSGSWDNEQFF.

The chain recombines TRBV7-2 with TRBJ1-1; perhaps TRBD1 as D (5 bases). CDR1 and CDR2 from the germline V gene are SGHTA and FQGNSA. V was cut by 0 bases and J by 4 bases, with 9 bases left in between. The CDR3 is 14 residues long. CDR3 residues: CASSLAGVGTEAFF. DNA of the CDR3: TGTGCCAGCAGCTTAGCAGGGGTAGGCACTGAAGCTTTCTTT. The full variable domain, with the rest looked up from reference TRBV7-2 and TRBJ1-1, is GAGVSQSPSNKVTEKGKDVELRCDPISGHTALYWYRQSLGQGLEFLIYFQGNSAPDKSGLPSDRFSAERTGGSVSTLTIQRTQQEDSAVYLCASSLAGVGTEAFFGQGTRLTVV.

This rearrangement joins TRBV5-1 to TRBJ2-2; TRBD1 matches at 7 bases. CDR3 length: 14 amino acids. CDR1 SGHRS and CDR2 YFSETQ come from the germline V gene. V was clipped by 4 bases and J by 5 bases; unmatched bases: 5. CDR3 residues: CASSDLQGTGELFF. In DNA, the CDR3 is TGCGCCAGCAGCGACCTACAGGGGACCGGGGAGCTGTTTTTT.

The chain carries TRBV7-9 and TRBJ2-5, with TRBD2 identical over 12 bases. The CDR3 is made up of 16 amino acids. Germline assignment: CDR1 SEHNR and CDR2 FQNEAQ (reference sequence). J lost 1 base, V lost 5 bases, and 5 bases had no gene match. CDR3 DNA: TGTGCCAGCAGCCCGACTAGCGGGGGCCCCCAAGAGACCCAGTACTTC. As protein: CASSPTSGGPQETQYF.

This chain links TRBV6-7 with TRBJ1-5; 10 bases agree with TRBD1. TRBV6-7 qualifies as an ORF whose function is uncertain. V was pared by 0 bases and J by 0 bases, with 17 bases of the junction left unmatched. This CDR3 has 22 residues. CDR3 amino acids: CASSYSDPRRDRGPYSNQPQHF. CDR3 bases: TGTGCCAGCAGTTACTCCGACCCGCGGCGGGACAGGGGCCCTTATAGCAATCAGCCCCAGCATTTT.

The chain is built from TRBV6-5 and TRBJ2-7; weak D call: TRBD2 (5 bases). V was pared by 6 bases and J by 0 bases, with 6 bases between. Germline CDR1 reads MNHEY; CDR2 reads SVGAGI. The length of the CDR3 is 12 residues. The CDR3 nucleotides are TGTGCCAGCAGGGGGAGCTCCTACGAGCAGTACTTC. This translates into CASRGSSYEQYF.

In its sample, this clone was seen a few times. In nucleotides, the CDR3 is TGTGCCAGCAGCTTAAGCAGGGGGCGCAACTATGGCTACACCTTC. It translates to CASSLSRGRNYGYTF. The chain has TRBV7-3 and TRBJ1-2, with 8 bases aligning to TRBD1. The germline gives CDR1 SGHTA, CDR2 FQGTGA. This CDR3 contains 15 residues. Germline trimming cut 1 base from V and 2 bases from J; bases unmatched to any gene: 3.

V gene TRBV3-1 (or the pseudogene TRBV3-2) combines with J gene TRBJ1-6; D is unresolved. Trimming took off 8 bases at V and 8 bases at J, with 10 bases between the two ends. Looked up from germline, CDR1 is LGHDT and CDR2 is YNNKEL (reference sequence). The CDR3 length is 12 residues. CDR3 sequence: CASRRGDSPLHF. The CDR3 nucleotides read TGTGCCAGCCGGCGCGGTGATTCACCCCTCCACTTT.

The rearrangement joins TRBV3-1 (or the pseudogene TRBV3-2) to TRBJ2-4; 12 positions agree with TRBD2. The CDR3 is made up of 21 amino acids. Germline loops: CDR1 LGHDT, CDR2 YNNKEL (reference sequence). V shed 5 bases, J shed 4 bases, and the junction held 21 bases outside the gene matches. The CDR3 region has the DNA TGTGCCAGCAGCTTAGGACTAGCGGGATTGGCTAAATTGTCGATGAAAAACATTCAGTACTTC. It is translated as CASSLGLAGLAKLSMKNIQYF.

This chain uses TRBV19 with TRBJ1-4, with D hard to call. The germline V gene has CDR1 LNHDA and CDR2 SQIVND (reference sequence). V lost 7 bases, J lost 0 bases, and 12 bases lay in between. This CDR3 spans 15 amino acids. The CDR3 is CASKSTGATNEKLFF. CDR3 sequence (DNA): TGTGCCAGTAAGAGCACTGGAGCAACTAATGAAAAACTGTTTTTT.

The chain recombines TRBV12-3 or TRBV12-4 with TRBJ1-2, with D unclear. The V gene lost 4 bases and the J gene lost 7 bases, with 7 bases spanning the gap. The CDR3 is 11 amino acids. The CDR3 nucleotides are TGTGCCAGCAGTTCCTTGTTTGGCTACACCTTC. Protein: CASSSLFGYTF.

The V gene is TRBV5-6, the J gene TRBJ1-1; no reliable D call. Germline V gene sequence: CDR1 SGHDT, CDR2 YYEEEE. The V end lost 3 bases, the J end lost 7 bases, and 25 bases lay between the germline ends. The CDR3 spans 17 residues. CDR3 DNA sequence: TGTGCCAGCAGCTCACCCCAGAACAGTGGAGGACTCGGTGAAGCTTTCTTT. Its translation is CASSSPQNSGGLGEAFF.

The V and J genes are TRBV6-5 and TRBJ1-5; D is uncertain. The germline V and J ends were trimmed by 7 bases and 6 bases, with 16 bases remaining between them. Germline V lookup: CDR1 MNHEY, CDR2 SVGAGI. This CDR3 has 14 residues. CDR3 loop: CASTRERVPQPQHF. The CDR3 DNA sequence: TGTGCCAGCACCCGAGAGAGGGTTCCTCAGCCCCAGCATTTT.

This clone has a single count. The chain carries TRBV29-1 and TRBJ2-1, with TRBD2 as a possible D gene (6 bases). The CDR3 consists of 14 residues. V dropped 3 bases and J dropped 5 bases, with 14 bases sitting between them. Germline CDR1 reads SQVTM; CDR2 reads ANQGSEA. CDR3 coding DNA: TGCAGCGTTGATGGGCAGGGACTCCACAATGAGCAGTTCTTC. This translates into CSVDGQGLHNEQFF.

The chain is built from TRBV7-9 and TRBJ1-1, with D unresolved. The V end was cut by 8 bases, the J end by 0 bases, with 16 bases between. Germline V CDR1 and CDR2: SEHNR, FQNEAQ (reference sequence). The CDR3 is made up of 15 amino acids. This CDR3 reads CASGSIRGMNTEAFF. The CDR3 DNA sequence: TGTGCCAGCGGCTCTATTAGAGGAATGAACACTGAAGCTTTCTTT.

This chain connects TRBV18 to TRBJ2-3; perhaps TRBD1 as D (5 bases). V lost 6 bases to trimming and J lost 2 bases, with 15 bases between them. This CDR3 region has 15 residues. The germline CDR1 and CDR2 sequences are KGHSH and LQKENI. The CDR3: CASSIMLGDTDTQYF. The CDR3 nucleotides read TGTGCCAGCTCCATCATGTTAGGGGACACAGATACGCAGTATTTT.

The chain is built from TRBV19 and TRBJ2-1, with 11 bases matching TRBD2. J gave up 6 bases and V 5 bases, and 9 bases lay outside the gene matches. CDR1 is LNHDA and CDR2 is SQIVND in the germline V gene (reference sequence). This CDR3 is built from 16 residues. CDR3 amino acids: CASSVLAGGPLNEQFF. In DNA form, the CDR3 reads TGTGCCAGTAGTGTCTTAGCGGGGGGGCCCCTCAATGAGCAGTTCTTC.

CDR3 nucleotides: TGCGCCAGCAGCCCAGGGGGACAGGGGTATCATGAGCAGTACTTC. Protein: CASSPGGQGYHEQYF. The chain combines TRBV5-1 with TRBJ2-7; 10 bases match TRBD1. After removal of 4 bases from V and 7 bases from J, the junction contained 11 bases not matched to a gene. Germline V lookup: CDR1 SGHRS, CDR2 YFSETQ. The CDR3 has 15 amino acids.